These 9 T cell receptor beta chains came from one sample sequenced in a study of immune evolution from preneoplasia to lung adenocarcinoma. Data came from immunoSEQ multiplex PCR; TCRdb stores just in-frame clones and leaves some out. The data hold about 8,200 clones, with around 80% observed a single time. The sequenced sample was FFPE adjacent normal lung tissue. These TCRs come from a person between 70 and 80 years old with lung adenocarcinoma.

The CDR3: CASSGDEVGYTF. The CDR3, as DNA: TGTGCCAGCAGTGGGGACGAGGTTGGCTACACCTTC. This rearrangement joins TRBV2 to TRBJ1-2; the D gene is possibly TRBD1 (5 bases). Germline V CDR1 and CDR2: SNHLY, FYNNEI. The CDR3 covers 12 residues. Trimming shortened V by 4 bases and J by 7 bases, and 10 bases separated the two germline ends.

V gene TRBV10-3 combines with J gene TRBJ2-3; no reliable D call. Germline values: CDR1 ENHRY, CDR2 SYGVKD. The CDR3 is 11 amino acids. Trimming left V 4 bases short and J 6 bases short, with 5 bases between. CDR3 DNA: TGTGCCATCAGTGTAGATGATACGCAGTATTTT. Its translation: CAISVDDTQYF.

The rearrangement joins TRBV5-6 to TRBJ2-7, with 9 positions matching TRBD1. This CDR3 spans 14 amino acids. Trimming took 4 bases from V and 5 from J; bases not matched to a gene: 7. From germline, CDR1 is SGHDT and CDR2 YYEEEE. The CDR3: CASSPPGQGDEQYF. The CDR3 DNA is TGTGCCAGCAGCCCACCGGGACAGGGCGACGAGCAGTACTTC.

The chain couples TRBV18 to TRBJ1-2; D is undetermined. This CDR3 spans 14 amino acids. In germline, CDR1 is KGHSH, CDR2 LQKENI. V shed 3 bases and J shed 3 bases, with 11 bases lying between them. CDR3 region: CASSPSGPDYGYTF. The CDR3, as DNA: TGTGCCAGCTCACCTTCCGGGCCCGACTATGGCTACACCTTC.

This chain joins TRBV27 and TRBJ2-1; 13 bases map to TRBD2. The CDR3 has 18 amino acids. V was clipped by 4 bases and J by 3 bases; unmatched bases: 9. From germline, CDR1 is MNHEY and CDR2 SMNVEV (reference sequence). CDR3 region: CASSSSGLAGWIYNEQFF. CDR3 DNA: TGTGCCAGCAGTTCCTCGGGACTAGCGGGATGGATCTACAATGAGCAGTTCTTC.

The DNA for the CDR3 is TGTGCCACACAGCTTAAACTAGCGGGACCCTACGAGCAGTACTTC. Its translation is CATQLKLAGPYEQYF. The gene calls are TRBV28 and TRBJ2-7; the match to TRBD2 covers 10 bases. CDR1 and CDR2 (germline): MDHEN, SYDVKM. This CDR3 is 15 amino acids long. V lost 10 bases to trimming and J lost 2 bases; unmatched junction nucleotides: 11.

Points on this clone: In the same sample, other DNA sequences code for this CDR3. The chain has TRBV28 and TRBJ2-2; D gene unclear. The CDR3 contains 14 residues. Trimming removed 4 bases from V and 5 bases from J, with 11 bases in between. Germline V gene sequence: CDR1 MDHEN, CDR2 SYDVKM. The CDR3 here is CASSSGSRTGELFF. The CDR3 DNA reads as TGTGCCAGCAGTTCAGGATCCAGAACCGGGGAGCTGTTTTTT.

The genes are TRBV5-1 and TRBJ1-1; 9 nucleotides agree with TRBD1. J gave up 4 bases and V 4 bases, and 11 bases lay outside the gene matches. Looked up from germline, CDR1 is SGHRS and CDR2 is YFSETQ. This CDR3 comprises 16 residues. DNA for the CDR3: TGCGCCAGCAGCCCATCGGGACAGGGCTCGGGCACTGAAGCTTTCTTT. Amino acids: CASSPSGQGSGTEAFF.

The chain recombines TRBV28 with TRBJ1-2; D unclear. CDR3 length: 14 amino acids. Trimming removed 6 bases at V and 4 bases at J, with 15 bases between. Germline V CDR1 and CDR2: MDHEN, SYDVKM. The CDR3: CASRAFGPLYGYTF. The CDR3 DNA sequence: TGTGCCAGCAGAGCCTTCGGACCTCTCTATGGCTACACCTTC.